The 21 T cell receptor beta chains below were found in one sample sequenced in a study of CD8+ T cells in alopecia areata. Treatment of the sample: oral pan-JAK inhibitor, 5-10 mg twice daily. RNA extraction was followed by reverse transcription into cDNA, which acted as the sequencing template. Measured with immunoSEQ multiplex PCR; TCRdb has only the in-frame clones, and not every one. Of 90,000 or so clones in the sample, around 40% are singletons; the top ten hold roughly 18%. This sample comprised CD8+ T cells sorted from blood, obtained at week 24, from a patient treated with tofacitinib. All receptors derive from a human donor with alopecia areata.

This chain joins TRBV13 and TRBJ2-7, with TRBD2 identical over 8 bases. The CDR3 extends over 16 amino acids. Germline CDR1 and CDR2: PRHDT and FYEKMQ (reference sequence). The V gene end was trimmed by 0 bases and the J gene end by 2 bases; junction bases not matched to a gene: 6. CDR3 sequence reads: CASSLGLAASPYEQYF. The CDR3 nucleotides read TGTGCCAGCAGCTTAGGACTAGCGGCTTCCCCCTACGAGCAGTACTTC.

CDR3 sequence (DNA): TGTGCCAGCAGTTACTCGGCTACTCCCACAGATACGCAGTATTTT. It is translated as CASSYSATPTDTQYF. The chain combines TRBV6-5 with TRBJ2-3, with unresolved D. The V end was cut by 0 bases, the J end by 2 bases, with 9 bases between. Per germline, CDR1 MNHEY and CDR2 SVGAGI. CDR3 length: 15 residues.

The rearrangement joins TRBV5-6 to TRBJ2-1, with TRBD2 as a possible D gene (5 bases). The germline CDR1 and CDR2 sequences are SGHDT and YYEEEE. Deletions cut 0 bases from V and 3 bases from J, with 10 bases between. The CDR3 is 15 amino acids. CDR3 sequence: CASSLGMGDYNEQFF. The CDR3 DNA reads as TGTGCCAGCAGCTTGGGGATGGGAGACTACAATGAGCAGTTCTTC. Together with reference TRBV5-6 and TRBJ2-1, the CDR3 gives the full variable domain: DAGVTQSPTHLIKTRGQQVTLRCSPKSGHDTVSWYQQALGQGPQFIFQYYEEEERQRGNFPDRFSGHQFPNYSSELNVNALLLGDSALYLCASSLGMGDYNEQFFGPGTRLTVL.

This chain joins TRBV27 and TRBJ1-2, with TRBD1 as a possible D gene (5 bases). Germline CDR1 MNHEY, CDR2 SMNVEV (reference sequence). Between the trimmed V and J ends, which lost 6 bases and 7 bases, there was a span of 21 bases. There are 15 residues in the CDR3. CDR3 coding DNA: TGTGCCAGCAGCTTCACGGGGCAGGGTGGCGGTGGCTACACCTTC. Its protein product is CASSFTGQGGGGYTF.

The chain joins TRBV9 to TRBJ2-1, with TRBD2 as a possible D gene (6 bases). The CDR3 is made up of 16 amino acids. V dropped 0 bases and J dropped 2 bases, with 12 bases sitting between them. Germline V lookup: CDR1 SGDLS, CDR2 YYNGEE. In DNA form, the CDR3 reads TGTGCCAGCAGCGTAGACCTTAGCGGACCCTACAATGAGCAGTTCTTC. Translating gives CASSVDLSGPYNEQFF.

J is TRBJ2-7 and V is TRBV7-7; D not resolved. The germline V and J ends were trimmed by 0 bases and 3 bases, with 6 bases remaining between them. This CDR3 is 13 amino acids long. Germline V gives CDR1 SSHAT, CDR2 FNYEAQ (reference sequence). In DNA, the CDR3 is TGTGCCAGCAGCTTAGCAACAATCTACGAGCAGTACTTC. This codes for CASSLATIYEQYF.

This clone was picked up a small number of times. The genes are TRBV11-2 and TRBJ2-3; perhaps D is TRBD1 or TRBD2 (6 bases each). Trimming took off 2 bases at V and 0 bases at J, with 18 bases between the two ends. CDR3 length: 18 amino acids. CDR1 and CDR2 (germline): SGHAT, FQNNGV. The CDR3 here is CASSLNGGGISSTDTQYF. The CDR3 bases are TGTGCCAGCAGCTTAAACGGGGGCGGAATATCCAGCACAGATACGCAGTATTTT.

The V gene is TRBV9, the J gene TRBJ2-7, with 8 bases fitting TRBD1. The CDR3 runs to 15 residues. Germline CDR1 SGDLS, CDR2 YYNGEE. V lost 3 bases to trimming and J lost 7 bases; unmatched junction nucleotides: 12. The CDR3 DNA reads TGTGCCAGCAGCGCAGCCAACCTTGGACAGGGAGAGCAGTACTTC. Protein sequence: CASSAANLGQGEQYF.

CDR3 sequence reads: CASTTGGDIQYF. CDR3 nucleotide sequence: TGTGCCAGCACCACCGGTGGGGACATTCAGTACTTC. This sequence joins TRBV27 and TRBJ2-4; D is undetermined. Germline V gene sequence: CDR1 MNHEY, CDR2 SMNVEV (reference sequence). Trimming stripped 7 bases from V and 8 bases from J, with 12 bases between. The CDR3 length is 12 residues.

This chain joins TRBV9 and TRBJ2-7; the match to TRBD2 covers 8 bases. After removal of 0 bases from V and 6 bases from J, the junction contained 5 bases not matched to a gene. The CDR3 is 14 residues long. From germline, CDR1 is SGDLS and CDR2 YYNGEE. CDR3: CASSVEREPSEQYF. CDR3 DNA: TGTGCCAGCAGCGTAGAGCGGGAGCCATCCGAGCAGTACTTC.

The V call is TRBV27, the J call TRBJ2-1, with D perhaps TRBD1 (5 bases). V was clipped by 4 bases and J by 5 bases, with 9 bases between them. This CDR3 has 13 amino acids. Germline V gene data show CDR1 as MNHEY and CDR2 as SMNVEV (reference sequence). CDR3 protein: CASSSDSNNEQFF. The CDR3 bases are TGTGCCAGCAGTTCAGACAGTAACAATGAGCAGTTCTTC.

CDR3: CATSRVPGTGIGNEQFF. The CDR3, as DNA: TGTGCCACCAGCAGAGTACCGGGGACAGGTATAGGTAATGAGCAGTTCTTC. The V gene is TRBV15, the J gene TRBJ2-1, with TRBD1 matching 8 bases. From germline, CDR1 is LNHNV and CDR2 YYDKDF (reference sequence). After removal of 1 base from V and 7 bases from J, the junction contained 12 bases not matched to a gene. The CDR3 length is 17 residues.

The genes are TRBV2 and TRBJ2-7; TRBD2 matches at 8 bases. V dropped 4 bases and J dropped 0; count of bases not matched to a gene: 8. The CDR3 has 16 residues. The germline gives CDR1 SNHLY, CDR2 FYNNEI. DNA of the CDR3: TGTGCCAGCAGTGTGACTAGCGTGCGCACCTCCTACGAGCAGTACTTC. Encoded protein: CASSVTSVRTSYEQYF.

The chain recombines TRBV30 with TRBJ2-7, with D perhaps matching TRBD2 (5 bases). V was clipped by 0 bases and J by 1 base, with 10 bases between them. This CDR3 is 14 amino acids long. The V gene's germline CDR1 is GTSNPN and CDR2 SVGIG (reference sequence). As DNA, the CDR3 is TGTGCCTGGAGTGTCGCCGAGGGTTCCTACGAGCAGTACTTC. Translation gives CAWSVAEGSYEQYF. Variable domain in full (rest from reference TRBV30 and TRBJ2-7): SQTIHQWPATLVQPVGSPLSLECTVEGTSNPNLYWYRQAAGRGLQLLFYSVGIGQISSEVPQNLSASRPQDRQFILSSKKLLLSDSGFYLCAWSVAEGSYEQYFGPGTRLTVT.

The chain recombines TRBV7-9 with TRBJ1-2; 8 nucleotides align to TRBD1. The V gene end was trimmed by 3 bases and the J gene end by 1 base; junction bases not matched to a gene: 7. The length of the CDR3 is 16 residues. The germline gives CDR1 SEHNR, CDR2 FQNEAQ (reference sequence). The CDR3 nucleotides are TGTGCCAGCAGCTTCCCGGGACAGGTCCTTAACTATGGCTACACCTTC. It is translated as CASSFPGQVLNYGYTF. Together with reference TRBV7-9 and TRBJ1-2, the CDR3 gives the full variable domain: DTGVSQNPRHKITKRGQNVTFRCDPISEHNRLYWYRQTLGQGPEFLTYFQNEAQLEKSRLLSDRFSAERPKGSFSTLEIQRTEQGDSAMYLCASSFPGQVLNYGYTFGSGTRLTVV.

This clone came up a few times. V usage is TRBV19 and J usage is TRBJ2-1; D assignment may be TRBD1 or TRBD2 (5 bases each). Trimming took 4 bases from V and 7 from J, leaving 11 bases between them. The CDR3 length is 13 residues. Germline-derived CDR1 and CDR2 are LNHDA and SQIVND (reference sequence). In DNA form, the CDR3 reads TGTGCCAGTAGTAGGGGTGAGGGGAATGAGCAGTTCTTC. This encodes CASSRGEGNEQFF.

The sample holds a few counts of this clone. The rearrangement links TRBV12-5 to TRBJ2-2; TRBD2 matches 9 bases. V was clipped by 3 bases and J by 3 bases; unmatched bases: 11. There are 18 residues in the CDR3. The germline V gene has CDR1 LGHNT and CDR2 FRNRAP. CDR3 sequence reads: CASGFIAGAEADTGELFF. The CDR3 region has the DNA TGTGCTAGTGGTTTTATAGCGGGAGCGGAGGCGGACACCGGGGAGCTGTTTTTT.

V is TRBV30 and J is TRBJ2-5; D ambiguous. This CDR3 has 14 residues. From germline, CDR1 is GTSNPN and CDR2 SVGIG (reference sequence). The germline V and J ends were trimmed by 1 base and 5 bases, with 14 bases remaining between them. CDR3 DNA: TGTGCCTGGAGTGGTGCGGTTGGCCGGGAGACCCAGTACTTC. It translates to CAWSGAVGRETQYF.

This clone was observed a few times. J is TRBJ1-5 and V is TRBV5-1; D call uncertain. CDR3 size: 14 residues. V gave up 1 base and J gave up 4 bases, with 9 bases separating them. CDR1 is SGHRS and CDR2 is YFSETQ in the germline V gene. This CDR3 is CASSLRHSNQPQHF. CDR3 DNA sequence: TGCGCCAGCAGCTTGCGCCACAGTAATCAGCCCCAGCATTTT.

J is TRBJ2-1 and V is TRBV7-6, with no clear D. V was pared by 4 bases and J by 7 bases, with 8 bases between. CDR1 is SGHVS and CDR2 is FNYEAQ in the germline V gene. The CDR3 runs 12 residues. CDR3 sequence: CASSSAFNEQFF. In DNA form, the CDR3 reads TGTGCCAGCAGCTCGGCTTTTAATGAGCAGTTCTTC.

The chain combines TRBV27 with TRBJ1-2; D perhaps matches TRBD1 (6 bases). The CDR3 has 14 residues. CDR1 is MNHEY, CDR2 SMNVEV, per germline (reference sequence). V was shortened by 5 bases and J by 5 bases, with 15 bases between the two germline ends. CDR3 DNA sequence: TGTGCCAGCAGTCCCCCGGGACAAACTTATGGCTACACCTTC. It is translated as CASSPPGQTYGYTF.